The entry below describes one T cell receptor (beta chain). Its specificity is unknown. The sample originates from a study of response to subunit inactivated influenza vaccine. Study results and limitations: The authors offered the suggestion that each seasonal influenza vaccination recruits few new T cells.

MiXCR, run by TCRdb on the RT-PCR reads, gives a single entry per CDR3 protein. This table holds hundreds of thousands of distinct CDR3 sequences, approximately 17% found once. CDR1 and CDR2 from the germline V gene are SEHNR and FQNEAQ (reference sequence). This CDR3 region has 14 residues. The V end was cut by 7 bases, the J end by 8 bases, with 17 bases between. The chain recombines TRBV7-9 with TRBJ1-4, with D unclear. The receptor comes from a man aged 45-65 years who received an inactivated influenza vaccine. Sample: PBMCs from blood, taken 5 days after vaccination. CDR3 DNA sequence: TGTGCCAGCACCCCACCTGGCGGGCTAGAAAAACTGTTTTTT. This gives the protein CASTPPGGLEKLFF.